What follows are 32 T cell receptor beta chains derived from one specimen sequenced in a study of T cell responses to AZD1222 COVID-19 vaccine. Only in-frame clones appear in the TCRdb table, and some are missing; sequencing was by immunoSEQ multiplex PCR. The repertoire holds some 110,000 clones, with roughly 93% as singletons. The sequencing used peripheral blood, collected 28 days after the second AZD1222 dose. The source is an adult who received the AZD1222 COVID-19 vaccine.

In its sample, this clone was seen once. V gene TRBV4-1 combines with J gene TRBJ2-7; TRBD2 might be the D (6 bases). Germline CDR1 and CDR2: MGHRA and YSYEKL. The V end lost 0 bases, the J end lost 2 bases, and 17 bases lay between the germline ends. This CDR3 contains 17 residues. The CDR3 DNA follows: TGCGCCAGCAGCCAAGATAGGGCTAGGCGGGGCCCCTACGAGCAGTACTTC. Residues: CASSQDRARRGPYEQYF.

This clone was seen only once. This CDR3 is CASSPRQDMNTEAFF. CDR3 coding DNA: TGTGCCAGCTCACCAAGGCAGGACATGAACACTGAAGCTTTCTTT. The chain has TRBV18 and TRBJ1-1, with D possibly TRBD1 on 5 matching bases. This CDR3 spans 15 amino acids. Germline CDR1 KGHSH, CDR2 LQKENI. V dropped 2 bases and J dropped 0 bases, with 10 bases sitting between them. Looking up the rest from reference TRBV18 and TRBJ1-1 gives the full variable domain: NAGVMQNPRHLVRRRGQEARLRCSPMKGHSHVYWYRQLPEEGLKFMVYLQKENIIDESGMPKERFSAEFPKEGPSILRIQQVVRGDSAAYFCASSPRQDMNTEAFFGQGTRLTVV.

This chain connects TRBV7-8 to TRBJ1-4; 8 positions agree with TRBD1. The CDR3 runs 14 residues. J lost 6 bases, V lost 3 bases, and 3 bases had no gene match. Germline V gives CDR1 SGHVS, CDR2 FQNEAQ. CDR3: CASSFRGRDEKLFF. The CDR3 DNA is TGTGCCAGCAGCTTCAGGGGGCGGGATGAAAAACTGTTTTTT. Looking up the rest from reference TRBV7-8 and TRBJ1-4 gives the full variable domain: GAGVSQSPRYKVAKRGQDVALRCDPISGHVSLFWYQQALGQGPEFLTYFQNEAQLDKSGLPSDRFFAERPEGSVSTLKIQRTQQEDSAVYLCASSFRGRDEKLFFGSGTQLSVL.

The chain couples TRBV12-3 or TRBV12-4 to TRBJ1-2; maybe TRBD1 (6 bases). V was pared by 6 bases and J by 4 bases, with 12 bases between. The CDR3 has 13 amino acids. The CDR3 region has the DNA TGTGCCAGCAGAAAAACAGGGTCCTATGGCTACACCTTC. It translates to CASRKTGSYGYTF.

The chain recombines TRBV20-1 with TRBJ2-1, with D perhaps assigned TRBD1 or TRBD2 (5 bases each). With 3 bases removed from V and 2 bases from J, the gap between germline ends came to 14 bases. CDR1 is DFQATT, CDR2 SNEGSKA, per germline (reference sequence). The CDR3 extends over 15 amino acids. In DNA, the CDR3 is TGCAGTGCTAGTCCCCGGGACGGACCCTACAATGAGCAGTTCTTC. Translating it yields CSASPRDGPYNEQFF.

V gene TRBV7-5 combines with J gene TRBJ1-5; the table names TRBD1, a call not compared with the DNA. TRBV7-5 is marked as a pseudogene. The CDR3 runs 15 residues. CDR3 in DNA: TGTGTCAGAAGCTTGGGACAGGGAGAGGATCAGCCCCAGCATTTT. Its translation: CVRSLGQGEDQPQHF.

The rearrangement joins TRBV5-5 to TRBJ1-5; D ambiguous. Germline V CDR1 and CDR2: SGHKS, YYEKEE (reference sequence). CDR3 length equals 14 residues. Trimming cost V 0 bases and J 8 bases, with 12 bases left between them. The CDR3 coding sequence is TGTGCCAGCAGCTTGGGACCTCTTTGGGAGCCCCAGCATTTT. Protein sequence: CASSLGPLWEPQHF.

This chain links TRBV21-1 with TRBJ2-7; TRBD2 was called by the table and not checked on the DNA. TRBV21-1 represents a pseudogene. The CDR3 has 15 residues. The CDR3 nucleotides read TGTGCCAGCACTTACGACTCGTTCCTCTCCTACGAGCAGTACTTC. Translating gives CASTYDSFLSYEQYF.

The chain uses TRBV15 and TRBJ1-2; no clear D. The CDR3 is 17 residues long. The V gene lost 0 bases and the J gene lost 6 bases, with 20 bases spanning the gap. Per germline, CDR1 LNHNV and CDR2 YYDKDF (reference sequence). This CDR3 reads CATSRDEAENSRHGYTF. DNA of the CDR3: TGTGCCACCAGCAGAGATGAAGCGGAAAACAGTCGTCATGGCTACACCTTC. The variable domain in full, completed from reference TRBV15 and TRBJ1-2, reads DAMVIQNPRYQVTQFGKPVTLSCSQTLNHNVMYWYQQKSSQAPKLLFHYYDKDFNNEADTPDNFQSRRPNTSFCFLDIRSPGLGDTAMYLCATSRDEAENSRHGYTFGSGTRLTVV.

The rearrangement uses TRBV11-1 and TRBJ2-3; 7 nucleotides line up with TRBD1. Losses at the gene ends were 5 bases for V and 3 bases for J; bases not matched to a gene: 8. CDR3 size: 15 residues. Germline loops: CDR1 SGHAT, CDR2 FQDESV (reference sequence). CDR3 nucleotides: TGTGCCAGCAGCCCCCAACAGGGGAAGACAGATACGCAGTATTTT. It translates to CASSPQQGKTDTQYF.

CDR3 amino acids: CATSRDDPSEQFF. The DNA for the CDR3 is TGTGCCACCAGCAGAGACGACCCCTCCGAGCAGTTCTTC. The V gene is TRBV15, the J gene TRBJ2-1; D gene unclear. V lost 0 bases and J lost 10, with 10 bases in between. CDR1 LNHNV and CDR2 YYDKDF come from the germline V gene (reference sequence). The CDR3 contains 13 residues. Full variable domain (rest looked up from reference TRBV15 and TRBJ2-1): DAMVIQNPRYQVTQFGKPVTLSCSQTLNHNVMYWYQQKSSQAPKLLFHYYDKDFNNEADTPDNFQSRRPNTSFCFLDIRSPGLGDTAMYLCATSRDDPSEQFFGPGTRLTVL.

This sequence joins TRBV7-2 and TRBJ1-5; no reliable D call. V was trimmed by 6 bases and J by 5 bases, leaving 14 bases between them. CDR3 length equals 14 residues. Germline-derived CDR1 and CDR2 are SGHTA and FQGNSA. CDR3 DNA: TGTGCCAGCAGTATGGACGGATTTTATCAGCCCCAGCATTTT. Its protein product is CASSMDGFYQPQHF.

This sequence joins TRBV7-3 and TRBJ1-2; the D is unclear. Trimming removed 4 bases at V and 8 bases at J, with 17 bases between. The CDR3 contains 14 residues. Germline lookup yields CDR1 SGHTA and CDR2 FQGTGA. CDR3 region: CASSSIGSLRGYTF. The CDR3 nucleotides are TGTGCCAGCAGCTCCATAGGCAGCCTTCGGGGCTACACCTTC.

This chain uses TRBV27 with TRBJ1-2, with D tentatively TRBD1 (5 bases). Trimming stripped 4 bases from V and 3 bases from J, with 9 bases between. CDR1 is MNHEY and CDR2 is SMNVEV in the germline V gene (reference sequence). The CDR3 runs 13 residues. CDR3 amino acids: CASSWGRDYGYTF. In DNA, the CDR3 is TGTGCCAGCAGTTGGGGCCGGGACTATGGCTACACCTTC.

The chain employs TRBV27 and TRBJ1-5; possibly TRBD1 for D (5 bases). V lost 3 bases, J lost 2 bases, and 17 bases lay in between. Germline V CDR1 and CDR2: MNHEY, SMNVEV (reference sequence). This CDR3 region has 17 residues. The CDR3 nucleotides read TGTGCCAGCAGTTTGGACCCCCCAGGGAGCCGCAATCAGCCCCAGCATTTT. It specifies CASSLDPPGSRNQPQHF.

The chain joins TRBV27 to TRBJ1-1; D gene unclear. The V and J ends lost 5 bases and 11 bases respectively, with 15 bases between them. Germline CDR1 and CDR2: MNHEY and SMNVEV (reference sequence). The CDR3 consists of 12 residues. The CDR3 sequence: CASSDGRDTAFF. Written as DNA, the CDR3 is TGTGCCAGCAGTGATGGACGGGATACGGCTTTCTTT.

The rearrangement links TRBV19 to TRBJ1-1; D gene unclear. Germline-derived CDR1 and CDR2 are LNHDA and SQIVND (reference sequence). The CDR3 totals 14 residues. V lost 3 bases, J lost 4 bases, and 12 bases lay in between. The CDR3 DNA sequence: TGTGCCAGTAGTATGCCTGGGGTCCGCACTGAAGCTTTCTTT. This sequence encodes CASSMPGVRTEAFF.

The rearrangement joins TRBV4-2 to TRBJ2-7; D is unresolved. The CDR3 totals 14 residues. The germline gives CDR1 LGHNA, CDR2 YNFKEQ. V lost 0 bases to trimming and J lost 2 bases, with 8 bases between them. CDR3 amino acids: CASSQDWPAYEQYF. In DNA, the CDR3 is TGTGCCAGCAGCCAAGATTGGCCTGCCTACGAGCAGTACTTC.

The V gene is TRBV10-2, the J gene TRBJ1-1, with no clear D. CDR1 and CDR2 (germline): WSHSY, SAAADI. The CDR3 spans 14 residues. With 3 bases removed from V and 2 bases from J, the gap between germline ends came to 10 bases. CDR3 residues: CASSDLADNTEAFF. The CDR3 region has the DNA TGCGCCAGCAGTGATTTGGCAGATAACACTGAAGCTTTCTTT.

This chain joins TRBV3-1 (or the pseudogene TRBV3-2) and TRBJ2-1; possibly TRBD2 for D (5 bases). The germline V gene encodes CDR1 LGHDT and CDR2 YNNKEL (reference sequence). This CDR3 spans 14 amino acids. Between the trimmed V and J ends, which lost 0 bases and 10 bases, there was a span of 13 bases. This CDR3 is CASSQEGAGGEQFF. The CDR3 DNA follows: TGTGCCAGCAGCCAAGAGGGTGCTGGCGGGGAGCAGTTCTTC.

This clone was seen once. This chain uses TRBV9 with TRBJ2-2; D perhaps matches TRBD1 (6 bases). The CDR3 totals 15 residues. V lost 0 bases and J lost 2, with 8 bases in between. CDR1 and CDR2 from the germline V gene are SGDLS and YYNGEE. This CDR3 reads CASSVVGHNTGELFF. The CDR3 DNA sequence: TGTGCCAGCAGCGTAGTGGGACACAACACCGGGGAGCTGTTTTTT.

The chain employs TRBV7-2 and TRBJ1-2, with 7 bases fitting TRBD1. This CDR3 is built from 15 residues. CDR1 and CDR2 from the germline V gene are SGHTA and FQGNSA. V shed 0 bases, J shed 0 bases, and the junction held 1 base outside the gene matches. The CDR3 DNA reads as TGTGCCAGCAGCTTAGCGACAGGGACTAACTATGGCTACACCTTC. This sequence encodes CASSLATGTNYGYTF.

The chain couples TRBV5-6 to TRBJ1-3; a possible D gene is TRBD1 (5 bases). Germline V gene data show CDR1 as SGHDT and CDR2 as YYEEEE. The CDR3 consists of 15 residues. Trimming took off 1 base at V and 2 bases at J, with 10 bases between the two ends. The CDR3 region is CASSLWGGTGNTIYF. The CDR3 DNA reads TGTGCCAGCAGCTTGTGGGGGGGAACTGGAAACACCATATATTTT.

The chain has TRBV5-1 and TRBJ2-2, with D perhaps matching TRBD1 or TRBD2 (5 bases each). This CDR3 spans 13 amino acids. In germline, CDR1 is SGHRS, CDR2 YFSETQ. Trimming cost V 3 bases and J 4 bases, with 7 bases left between them. This CDR3 reads CASSSGTTGELFF. The CDR3 DNA reads as TGCGCCAGCAGCTCGGGGACCACCGGGGAGCTGTTTTTT.

The chain combines TRBV7-9 with TRBJ2-2; 10 bases match TRBD2. The length of the CDR3 is 17 residues. V lost 3 bases to trimming and J lost 6 bases; unmatched junction nucleotides: 10. Germline V gene sequence: CDR1 SEHNR, CDR2 FQNEAQ (reference sequence). CDR3 sequence (DNA): TGTGCCAGCAGCTTTGATAGCGGGAGGCCCCTCGCCGGGGAGCTGTTTTTT. Its translation: CASSFDSGRPLAGELFF.

The rearrangement uses TRBV6-5 and TRBJ1-5, with 8 bases identical to TRBD1. The CDR3 spans 15 residues. V was pared by 6 bases and J by 1 base, with 5 bases of the junction left unmatched. Germline-derived CDR1 and CDR2 are MNHEY and SVGAGI. The CDR3 loop reads CASRMQGASNQPQHF. DNA of the CDR3: TGTGCCAGCAGGATGCAGGGGGCGAGCAATCAGCCCCAGCATTTT.

V usage is TRBV4-1 and J usage is TRBJ2-7; TRBD1 might be the D (6 bases). The CDR3 length is 19 residues. The germline CDR1 and CDR2 sequences are MGHRA and YSYEKL. Trimming shortened V by 0 bases and J by 3 bases, and 24 bases separated the two germline ends. CDR3 residues: CASSQDPYNVAGVGYEQYF. The CDR3 bases are TGCGCCAGCAGCCAAGATCCGTATAATGTGGCAGGGGTTGGCTACGAGCAGTACTTC.

V gene TRBV21-1 combines with J gene TRBJ1-3. TRBV21-1 is given as a pseudogene. The CDR3 has 15 amino acids. CDR3 nucleotides: TGTGCCAACCTACCGGGCCGAAGCTCTGGAAACACCATATATTTT. This translates into CANLPGRSSGNTIYF.

The V call is TRBV3-1 (or the pseudogene TRBV3-2), the J call TRBJ2-5, with a weak D call TRBD1 (6 bases). There are 18 residues in the CDR3. Trimming left V 0 bases short and J 4 bases short, with 21 bases between. Germline V gene lookup returns CDR1 LGHDT and CDR2 YNNKEL (reference sequence). The CDR3 region is CASSQDWSGVGPGETQYF. Written as DNA, the CDR3 is TGTGCCAGCAGCCAAGATTGGTCAGGGGTTGGGCCCGGAGAGACCCAGTACTTC.

V is TRBV29-1 and J is TRBJ1-3; D gene unclear. The CDR3 covers 11 residues. Germline V CDR1 and CDR2: SQVTM, ANQGSEA. The V end was cut by 3 bases, the J end by 14 bases, with 14 bases between. CDR3 sequence (DNA): TGCAGCGTTGATCTCCAGTCGGGCGTATATTTT. Its protein product is CSVDLQSGVYF.

CDR3 DNA: TGTGCCAGCAGCGTAGGCCCGGGGACTAGCGGAAACAATGAGCAGTTCTTC. It translates to CASSVGPGTSGNNEQFF. The chain is built from TRBV9 and TRBJ2-1; TRBD2 matches at 11 bases. Germline CDR1 is SGDLS and CDR2 is YYNGEE. The CDR3 is made up of 17 amino acids. V lost 0 bases, J lost 5 bases, and 7 bases stayed unmatched. The whole variable domain, filled in from reference TRBV9 and TRBJ2-1, reads DSGVTQTPKHLITATGQRVTLRCSPRSGDLSVYWYQQSLDQGLQFLIQYYNGEERAKGNILERFSAQQFPDLHSELNLSSLELGDSALYFCASSVGPGTSGNNEQFFGPGTRLTVL.

This sequence joins TRBV3-1 (or the pseudogene TRBV3-2) and TRBJ2-7, with D possibly being TRBD2 (7 bases). The CDR3 is 15 amino acids. The germline V gene encodes CDR1 LGHDT and CDR2 YNNKEL (reference sequence). V was trimmed by 0 bases and J by 6 bases, leaving 15 bases between them. CDR3 amino acids: CASSQEGRGGGEQYF. The CDR3 nucleotides read TGTGCCAGCAGCCAAGAGGGCAGGGGCGGGGGCGAGCAGTACTTC.